These T cell receptor beta chains were read from a single sample in a study of shared clonotypes between healthy human individuals. The method was immunoSEQ multiplex PCR; TCRdb's version includes in-frame clones alone and lacks a portion of them. The sample carries under 850,000 clones, 72% recorded once. Source material: memory CD4+ T cells sorted from blood. Receptors were obtained from a woman aged 25 to 39 in good health. Both conserved end residues are part of each CDR3. The D gene is left open where the match is weak. Some rows mark clone size as missing; the rest say once, few, many or name a class of expanded clone.

TRBV6-1	TRBD2	TRBJ2-1	.	TGTGCCAGCAGGGCCTCGCGGGAGGGCCAGTATGAGCAGTTCTTC	CASRASREGQYEQFF
TRBV14	.	TRBJ2-7	few	TGTGCCAGCAGCCAAGAAGAGGGTCCCTACGAGCAGTACTTC	CASSQEEGPYEQYF
TRBV19	TRBD1	TRBJ1-5	.	TGTGCCAGTAGTCTCGGGACAGGGTCTAGTCAGCCCCAGCATTTT	CASSLGTGSSQPQHF
TRBV7-7	TRBD1	TRBJ2-5	many	TGTGCCAGCAGCCAGTCGACAGGGGGTCAAGAGACCCAGTACTTC	CASSQSTGGQETQYF
TRBV27	.	TRBJ1-1	.	TGTGCCAGCCGGGACACCATGAACACTGAAGCTTTCTTT	CASRDTMNTEAFF
TRBV18	.	TRBJ2-2	.	TGTGCCAGCTCACCACCTCGTAACGGGGAGCTGTTTTTT	CASSPPRNGELFF
TRBV28	.	TRBJ1-2	once	TGTGCCATAACTGGGACCTCGGAGGGCTACACCTTC	CAITGTSEGYTF
TRBV25-1	.	TRBJ2-5	.	TGTGCCAGCAGTTACCCAGGGAGCGAGACCCAGTACTTC	CASSYPGSETQYF
TRBV7-9	TRBD1	TRBJ2-2	.	TGTGCCAGCAGCTTCAGGGGGACCTCGAACACCGGGGAGCTGTTTTTT	CASSFRGTSNTGELFF
TRBV14	TRBD1	TRBJ2-7	.	TGTGCCAGCAGCCGGACAGGCTCCTACGAGCAGTACTTC	CASSRTGSYEQYF
TRBV19	.	TRBJ2-2	.	TGTGGGGGTTGCGGGCTAGATCTGATCGGGGAGCTGTTTTTT	CGGCGLDLIGELFF
TRBV15	TRBD1	TRBJ1-4	few	TGTGCCACCAGCAGAGAGGCAGGGGGAAAGGGAAAACTGTTTTTT	CATSREAGGKGKLFF
TRBV7-9	TRBD2	TRBJ2-1	.	TGTGCCAGCAGCGGTGTGGGGAGGGGAGGGCAGTTCTTC	CASSGVGRGGQFF
TRBV27	.	TRBJ2-5	.	TGTGCCAGCAGTTTCCAGGGGAGGGAGACCCAGTACTTC	CASSFQGRETQYF
TRBV6-4	.	TRBJ2-1	.	TGTGCCAGCAGTGGGCCTTACAATGAGCAGTTCTTC	CASSGPYNEQFF
TRBV6-5	.	TRBJ1-1	few	TGTGCCTGCAGACAGTCCCTGAACACTGAAGCTTTCTTT	CACRQSLNTEAFF
TRBV28	TRBD2	TRBJ2-7	.	TGTGCCAGCAGTTCCCCCGGGGGGGGAGAGCCTTACGAGCAGTACTTC	CASSSPGGGEPYEQYF
TRBV5-1	.	TRBJ2-7	.	TGCGCCAGCAGCGCCAGTCCCGGCGGTGGGCAATACGAGCAGTACTTC	CASSASPGGGQYEQYF
TRBV4-2	TRBD1	TRBJ2-7	few	TGTGCCAGCAGAGTTTGGGACAGAGACTACGAGCAGTACTTC	CASRVWDRDYEQYF
TRBV7-2	.	TRBJ1-5	.	TGTGCCAGCAGCCTCGTCGCAAGCAATCAGCCCCAGCATTTT	CASSLVASNQPQHF
TRBV6-6	TRBD1	TRBJ2-5	.	TGTGCCAGCAGTTCCGACAGGGGCGGCCAAGAGACCCAGTACTTC	CASSSDRGGQETQYF
TRBV6-5	.	TRBJ1-2	.	TGTGCCAGCAGTTACGATCCCTCCTATGGCTACACCTTC	CASSYDPSYGYTF
TRBV6-1	.	TRBJ1-5	few	TGTGCCAGCAGTGAGGATTTCAGGGGATATCAGCCCCAGCATTTT	CASSEDFRGYQPQHF
TRBV28	.	TRBJ2-7	.	TGTGCCAGTAACAGGGAGGTGGGCGAGCAGTACTTC	CASNREVGEQYF
TRBV27	TRBD2	TRBJ2-2	few	TGTGCCAGCAGTTCCCCTGGACTAGCGGTCCCCGGGGAGCTGTTTTTT	CASSSPGLAVPGELFF
TRBV11-2	TRBD1	TRBJ1-4	.	TGTGCCAGCAGCGCGGACAGGGGGAATGAAAAACTGTTTTTT	CASSADRGNEKLFF
TRBV11-2	.	TRBJ2-1	.	TGTGCCAGCAGCCCCTATAACAATGAGCAGTTCTTC	CASSPYNNEQFF
TRBV18	.	TRBJ1-2	.	TGTGCCAGCTCACCAGGGTTGAGTGGGGAAGCCCATGGCTACACCTTC	CASSPGLSGEAHGYTF
TRBV6-1	.	TRBJ2-6	.	TGTGCCAGCACTCATGACATTCGAGAGTCCAACGTCCTGACTTTC	CASTHDIRESNVLTF
TRBV18	TRBD1	TRBJ2-5	many	TGTGCCAGCTCAGGGGACAGCCGATCGGAGACCCAGTACTTC	CASSGDSRSETQYF
TRBV5-1	TRBD2	TRBJ2-2	.	TGCGCCAGCAGCTTGAGCGGACTAGCTGGCACCGGGGAGCTGTTTTTT	CASSLSGLAGTGELFF
TRBV27	TRBD1	TRBJ1-5	.	TGTGCCAGCAGTTTCCGAGGACAGGGGGGACAGCCCCAGCATTTT	CASSFRGQGGQPQHF
TRBV5-4	.	TRBJ1-4	.	TGTGCCAGCAGCAATCCAGGAGTTGGAAAACTGTTTTTT	CASSNPGVGKLFF
TRBV7-9	.	TRBJ2-1	.	TGTGCCAGCAGACGAACGGGACTTTCTTACAATGAGCAGTTCTTC	CASRRTGLSYNEQFF
TRBV29-1	.	TRBJ1-1	few	TGCAGCGTTGGTGAATTGGACACTGAAGCTTTCTTT	CSVGELDTEAFF
TRBV5-1	.	TRBJ2-1	.	TGCGCCAGCACCCGTACGGGACAAACGGGCAATGAGCAGTTCTTC	CASTRTGQTGNEQFF
TRBV11-3	.	TRBJ2-5	.	TGTGCCAGCAGTTCCGGCCAGAAAGAGACCCAGTACTTC	CASSSGQKETQYF
TRBV7-2	TRBD1	TRBJ2-5	.	TGTGCCAGCAGTAAGGACAGGGGGCGTATAGAGACCCAGTACTTC	CASSKDRGRIETQYF
TRBV6-6	TRBD1	TRBJ2-1	.	TGTGCCAGCAGCCCAAGACAGGGTACCTACAATGAGCAGTTCTTC	CASSPRQGTYNEQFF
TRBV27	.	TRBJ2-5	.	TGTGCCAGCAGCTCCCCGGGACTCGGGTCAGAGACCCAGTACTTC	CASSSPGLGSETQYF
TRBV7-8	.	TRBJ1-2	.	TGTGCCAGCAGCTTAAACACTAACTATGGCTACACCTTC	CASSLNTNYGYTF
TRBV7-3	TRBD2	TRBJ2-1	.	TGTGCCAGCAGCTCCCCGGGACTAGCGGCTAATGAGCAGTTCTTC	CASSSPGLAANEQFF
TRBV19	.	TRBJ1-2	.	TGTGCCAGCGGCGGCAAGGGTACGCAGAACTATGGCTACACCTTC	CASGGKGTQNYGYTF
TRBV15	.	TRBJ2-3	once	TGTGCCACCAGCAGAGAGGTTAGATACTCTAGCACAGATACGCAGTATTTT	CATSREVRYSSTDTQYF
TRBV29-1	.	TRBJ1-3	.	TGCAGCGGGCTGGAGGGAAACACCATATATTTT	CSGLEGNTIYF
TRBV6-5	TRBD1	TRBJ1-5	.	TGTGCCAGCAGGCTTACGGGACAGGGAGGGACGCCCCAGCATTTT	CASRLTGQGGTPQHF
TRBV6-1	TRBD1	TRBJ1-6	.	TGTGCCATCAGAGGTACGACAGGGGAAAATTCACCCCTCCACTTT	CAIRGTTGENSPLHF
TRBV5-1	TRBD1	TRBJ2-7	.	TGCGCCAGCAGCGACGGGACAGGGGGCCTCGAGCAGTACTTC	CASSDGTGGLEQYF
TRBV2	TRBD2	TRBJ2-1	.	TGTGCCAGCAGTGGACTAGCGGCCATCAATGAGCAGTTCTTC	CASSGLAAINEQFF
TRBV5-4	TRBD1	TRBJ2-7	.	TGTGCCAGCAGCCCCAAGCTGGGACAGGGTTCGGGCGAGCAGTACTTC	CASSPKLGQGSGEQYF
TRBV29-1	.	TRBJ1-1	.	TGCAGCGTTGCCTGGGATACTGAAGCTTTCTTT	CSVAWDTEAFF
TRBV6-1	.	TRBJ1-1	once	TGTGCCAGCATAGCGGGGGGTCTCACAGCTTTCTTT	CASIAGGLTAFF
TRBV28	TRBD1	TRBJ2-3	few	TGTGCCAGCAGCCCCTCCTCAGGGGGCTGGACAGATACGCAGTATTTT	CASSPSSGGWTDTQYF
TRBV5-5	TRBD1	TRBJ1-5	few	TGTGCCAGCAGCCCGGGACAGGCGGGGTTGAGCAATCAGCCCCAGCATTTT	CASSPGQAGLSNQPQHF
TRBV4-1	TRBD2	TRBJ2-1	many	TGCGCCAGCAGCCCCGCAGGGAGCGGGAGGGTAAATGAGCAGTTCTTC	CASSPAGSGRVNEQFF
TRBV6-6	.	TRBJ2-7	.	TGTGCCAGCAGGAAGGTTTCACGCTACGAGCAGTACTTC	CASRKVSRYEQYF